A single sample gave rise to the 17 T cell receptor beta chains below, sequenced in a study of T cells in Graves' hyperthyroidism and ophthalmopathy. RNA transcripts provided the source from which TCR beta CDR3 regions were amplified. HTBI primers were employed in a first-round RT-PCR of the TCR CDR3. MiXCR, applied by TCRdb to the multiplex PCR reads, yields one record per CDR3 protein. The data show under 130,000 distinct CDR3 sequences, roughly 50% seen once. Input material: blood. The receptors were gathered from a man aged 35-49 years with Graves' hyperthyroidism.

This clonotype has more than one count but fewer than ten. At one end, the junction sequence differs from germline, possibly due to a read error. V and J are TRBV7-9 and TRBJ2-3; D is undetermined. The CDR3 length is 14 residues. CDR1 is SEHNR and CDR2 is FQNEAQ in the germline V gene (reference sequence). The CDR3 spells CVSSLGRSTDTQYF. The CDR3 coding sequence is TGTGTCAGCAGCTTAGGAAGGAGCACAGATACACAGTATTTT.

This clonotype appeared many times. The chain is built from TRBV29-1 and TRBJ2-5; D perhaps matches TRBD2 (6 bases). Between the trimmed V and J ends, which lost 0 bases and 2 bases, there was a span of 13 bases. From germline, CDR1 is SQVTM and CDR2 ANQGSEA. The CDR3 consists of 15 residues. The CDR3 DNA follows: TGCAGCGTTGAAGATGCAACTAGCAGGCAAGAGACCCAGTACTTC. Translated: CSVEDATSRQETQYF.

The table lists this clonotype with many counts. This chain uses TRBV14 with TRBJ2-2, with D possibly matching TRBD1 (6 bases). The V and J ends lost 3 bases and 5 bases respectively, with 19 bases between them. The CDR3 extends over 17 amino acids. Germline lookup yields CDR1 SGHDN and CDR2 FVKESK. The CDR3 DNA follows: TGTGCCAGCAGCCAGTTGGGGGCACAGCCCCGGACCGGGGAGCTGTTTTTT. Its protein product is CASSQLGAQPRTGELFF.

This clonotype was counted between two and nine times. This chain uses TRBV6-4 with TRBJ2-2; TRBD2 aligns across 7 bases. CDR3 size: 16 residues. Germline V gene sequence: CDR1 MRHNA, CDR2 SNTAGT. Trimming removed 3 bases from V and 7 bases from J; junction bases left unmatched: 11. DNA for the CDR3: TGTGCCAGCAGTGAGTCTAGGACTAGTGATAGCGGGGAGCTGTTTTTT. Protein sequence: CASSESRTSDSGELFF.

This clonotype was seen only a few times. This chain links TRBV6-2 or TRBV6-3 with TRBJ2-2, with 9 bases that match TRBD1. J lost 1 base, V lost 4 bases, and 4 bases had no gene match. CDR3 size: 16 residues. In germline, CDR1 is MNHEY, CDR2 SVGEGT. This chain's CDR3 is CASSLDRGWNTGELFF. The CDR3, as DNA: TGTGCCAGCAGTTTGGACAGGGGTTGGAACACCGGGGAGCTGTTTTTT.

The chain carries TRBV19 and TRBJ2-7, with 9 positions matching TRBD1. The CDR3 is made up of 15 amino acids. V shed 5 bases and J 1 base; nucleotides not matched to a gene: 6. Germline CDR1 reads LNHDA; CDR2 reads SQIVND (reference sequence). The CDR3 spells CASSPGTGRSYEQYF. The CDR3, as DNA: TGTGCCAGTAGTCCCGGGACAGGGAGATCCTACGAGCAGTACTTC.

This clonotype has a count of ten or more. The chain recombines TRBV2 with TRBJ2-2, with D uncertain. CDR1 and CDR2 from the germline V gene are SNHLY and FYNNEI. This CDR3 has 14 residues. Trimming cost V 7 bases and J 4 bases, with 13 bases left between them. CDR3 DNA: TGTGCCAGCACTAACTCTGACGTCACCGGGGAGCTGTTTTTT. Amino acids: CASTNSDVTGELFF. Full variable domain (rest looked up from reference TRBV2 and TRBJ2-2): EPEVTQTPSHQVTQMGQEVILRCVPISNHLYFYWYRQILGQKVEFLVSFYNNEISEKSEIFDDQFSVERPDGSNFTLKIRSTKLEDSAMYFCASTNSDVTGELFFGEGSRLTVL.

This clonotype was picked up one time. V and J are TRBV6-5 and TRBJ1-5, with D tentatively TRBD1 (5 bases). V was cut by 8 bases and J by 6 bases, with 11 bases left in between. CDR3 length: 12 amino acids. CDR1 MNHEY and CDR2 SVGAGI come from the germline V gene. The CDR3 here is CASGRESQPQHF. The CDR3 nucleotides read TGTGCCAGCGGCAGGGAAAGTCAGCCCCAGCATTTT.

This chain joins TRBV15 and TRBJ2-3; 8 bases are shared with TRBD1. Germline V gene lookup returns CDR1 LNHNV and CDR2 YYDKDF (reference sequence). V was clipped by 0 bases and J by 5 bases; unmatched bases: 4. The length of the CDR3 is 15 residues. The chain's CDR3 is CATSRDRGQIDTQYF. The CDR3 DNA is TGTGCCACCAGCAGAGACAGGGGGCAGATAGATACGCAGTATTTT.

The chain couples TRBV12-3 or TRBV12-4 to TRBJ2-5; tentatively, D is TRBD2 (6 bases). CDR3 length: 16 residues. The germline V and J ends were trimmed by 6 bases and 9 bases, with 26 bases remaining between them. The CDR3 bases are TGTGCCAGCAGCAGATTCCGGGACTGGCCCGACGCGGCCCAGTACTTC. Translated: CASSRFRDWPDAAQYF.

This sequence joins TRBV19 and TRBJ1-2; TRBD1 matches at 9 bases. V was pared by 5 bases and J by 8 bases, with 15 bases of the junction left unmatched. The CDR3 extends over 16 amino acids. Germline V lookup: CDR1 LNHDA, CDR2 SQIVND (reference sequence). The CDR3 nucleotides are TGTGCCAGTAGTCTCCCGGGACAGGGTGATTGGTGGGGCTACACCTTC. It is translated as CASSLPGQGDWWGYTF.

The chain's CDR3 is CASSGGLAGGAYEQYF. The CDR3 DNA is TGTGCCAGCAGCGGGGGACTAGCGGGAGGGGCCTACGAGCAGTACTTC. V gene TRBV7-2 combines with J gene TRBJ2-7, with TRBD2 identical over 16 bases. From germline, CDR1 is SGHTA and CDR2 FQGNSA. With V trimmed by 5 bases and J by 2 bases, 3 bases remained unmatched. This CDR3 has 16 amino acids.

This clonotype has ten or more counts. The chain couples TRBV9 to TRBJ1-1; D unclear. From germline, CDR1 is SGDLS and CDR2 YYNGEE. V gave up 0 bases and J gave up 1 base, with 10 bases separating them. The CDR3 loop spans 15 amino acids. The chain's CDR3 is CASSVESNKNTEAFF. The CDR3 nucleotides read TGTGCCAGCAGCGTAGAGTCTAATAAGAACACTGAAGCTTTCTTT.

Ten or more counts support this clonotype. V is TRBV20-1 and J is TRBJ2-7; perhaps D is TRBD1 or TRBD2 (5 bases each). The germline V gene has CDR1 DFQATT and CDR2 SNEGSKA (reference sequence). V dropped 7 bases and J dropped 4 bases, with 17 bases sitting between them. The CDR3 spans 13 residues. CDR3 region: CSVRLRGGYEQYF. CDR3 nucleotide sequence: TGCAGTGTCCGCCTGAGGGGTGGGTACGAGCAGTACTTC.

The V call is TRBV10-3, the J call TRBJ1-1; 7 bases are a match to TRBD1. Losses at the gene ends were 1 base for V and 1 base for J; bases not matched to a gene: 12. Germline loops: CDR1 ENHRY, CDR2 SYGVKD. This CDR3 has 18 residues. The CDR3 reads CAISEYAASGTANTEAFF. The CDR3 coding sequence is TGTGCCATCAGTGAGTACGCTGCGTCAGGGACAGCGAACACTGAAGCTTTCTTT.

The rearrangement links TRBV11-2 to TRBJ2-3; TRBD1 agrees at 7 bases. The closer fit of TRBJ2-5 to the DNA end suggests the J call may be wrong. This CDR3 is built from 16 residues. The germline CDR1 and CDR2 sequences are SGHAT and FQNNGV. The CDR3 is CASSLVGDRGRETQYF. The CDR3 nucleotides are TGTGCCAGCAGCTTAGTGGGGGACAGAGGAAGAGAGACCCAGTACTTC.

CDR3 sequence: CASALPSLHTQYF. CDR3 bases: TGTGCCAGCGCTTTGCCAAGCCTTCATACGCAGTATTTT. The rearrangement uses TRBV28 and TRBJ2-3; D gene ambiguous. The CDR3 runs to 13 residues. Trimming removed 8 bases at V and 7 bases at J, with 16 bases between. Germline values: CDR1 MDHEN, CDR2 SYDVKM. The complete variable domain, with remaining parts taken from reference TRBV28 and TRBJ2-3, reads DVKVTQSSRYLVKRTGEKVFLECVQDMDHENMFWYRQDPGLGLRLIYFSYDVKMKEKGDIPEGYSVSREKKERFSLILESASTNQTSMYLCASALPSLHTQYFGPGTRLTVL.